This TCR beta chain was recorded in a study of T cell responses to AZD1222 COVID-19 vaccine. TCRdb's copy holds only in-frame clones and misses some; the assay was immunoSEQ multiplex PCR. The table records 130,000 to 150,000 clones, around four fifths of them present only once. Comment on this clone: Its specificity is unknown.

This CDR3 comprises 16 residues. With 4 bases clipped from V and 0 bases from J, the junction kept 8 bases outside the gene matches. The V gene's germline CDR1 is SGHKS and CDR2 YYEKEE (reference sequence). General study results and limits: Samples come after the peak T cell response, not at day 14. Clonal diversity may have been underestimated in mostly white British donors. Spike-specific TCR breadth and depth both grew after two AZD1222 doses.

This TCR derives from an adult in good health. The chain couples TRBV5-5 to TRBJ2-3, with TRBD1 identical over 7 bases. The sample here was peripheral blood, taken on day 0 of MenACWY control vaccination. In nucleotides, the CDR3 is TGTGCCAGCAGCGGCCCGACAGGGACAAGCACAGATACGCAGTATTTT. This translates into CASSGPTGTSTDTQYF.